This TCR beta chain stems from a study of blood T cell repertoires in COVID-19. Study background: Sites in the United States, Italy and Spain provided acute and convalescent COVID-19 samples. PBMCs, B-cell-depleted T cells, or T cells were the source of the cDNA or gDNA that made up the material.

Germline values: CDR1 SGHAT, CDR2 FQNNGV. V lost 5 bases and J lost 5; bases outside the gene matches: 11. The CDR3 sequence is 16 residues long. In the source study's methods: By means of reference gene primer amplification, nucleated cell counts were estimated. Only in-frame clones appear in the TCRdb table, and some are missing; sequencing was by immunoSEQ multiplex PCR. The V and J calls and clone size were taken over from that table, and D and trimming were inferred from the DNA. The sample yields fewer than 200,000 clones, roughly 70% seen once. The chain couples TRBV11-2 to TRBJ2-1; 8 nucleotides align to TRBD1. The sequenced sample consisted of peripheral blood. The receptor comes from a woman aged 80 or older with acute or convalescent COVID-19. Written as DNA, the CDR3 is TGTGCCAGCAGCCCCCCGGGGCAGGGGGCCCACAATGAGCAGTTCTTC. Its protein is CASSPPGQGAHNEQFF.